A selection of T cell receptor beta chains follows, all from one sample in a study of T cell responses to AZD1222 COVID-19 vaccine. The repertoire was sequenced with immunoSEQ multiplex PCR; TCRdb's copy has only in-frame clones and lacks some. Of more than 95,000 clones listed, over 80% are singletons. Sequenced material: peripheral blood, taken on day 0 of AZD1222 vaccination. The receptors were sampled from an adult in good health. Both conserved end residues are part of each CDR3. The D gene is left open where the match is weak. For some rows the clone size is stated as once, few or many, or as a class when expanded; others skip it.

v_gene	d_gene	abundance	len	j_gene	CDR3aa	CDR3nt
TRBV2	TRBD1	-	15	TRBJ2-3	CASSTFRGLTDTQYF	TGTGCCAGCAGCACTTTCAGGGGGCTCACAGATACGCAGTATTTT
TRBV28	-	-	12	TRBJ1-3	CATLYRGNTIYF	TGTGCCACCTTGTACAGGGGAAACACCATATATTTT
TRBV27	TRBD1	-	14	TRBJ1-5	CASRAGTEYQPQHF	TGTGCCAGCAGAGCCGGGACAGAATATCAGCCCCAGCATTTT
TRBV25-1	-	-	11	TRBJ1-2	CASSADYGYTF	TGTGCCAGCAGTGCCGACTATGGCTACACCTTC
TRBV18	-	few	15	TRBJ1-2	CASSPSSGRDYGYTF	TGTGCCAGCTCACCAAGTAGCGGCAGGGACTATGGCTACACCTTC
TRBV30	TRBD1	-	14	TRBJ1-1	CAWRRQGEDTEAFF	TGTGCCTGGAGGCGACAGGGGGAGGACACTGAAGCTTTCTTT
TRBV5-4	-	-	14	TRBJ2-5	CASSLRQYQETQYF	TGTGCCAGCAGCTTGAGGCAGTACCAAGAGACCCAGTACTTC
TRBV7-9	-	-	13	TRBJ1-2	CASSLAANYGYTF	TGTGCCAGCAGCTTAGCAGCTAACTATGGCTACACCTTC
TRBV7-2	TRBD2	-	19	TRBJ2-1	CASSSPTSGVTSSYNEQFF	TGTGCCAGCAGCTCCCCGACTAGCGGGGTTACCAGCTCCTACAATGAGCAGTTCTTC
TRBV7-2	-	-	15	TRBJ1-1	CASSSELRGSTEAFF	TGTGCCAGCAGCTCGGAGCTCAGGGGTTCGACTGAAGCTTTCTTT
TRBV19	-	-	14	TRBJ2-6	CASTKGSGANVLTF	TGTGCCAGTACGAAGGGCTCTGGGGCCAACGTCCTGACTTTC
TRBV5-1	-	-	17	TRBJ1-1	CASSGSKKGLGLAEAFF	TGCGCCAGCAGCGGATCTAAAAAGGGCCTTGGACTCGCTGAAGCTTTCTTT
TRBV19	-	-	16	TRBJ1-5	CASRGGTPYSNQPQHF	TGTGCCAGTAGGGGGGGGACACCGTATAGCAATCAGCCCCAGCATTTT
TRBV15	-	-	15	TRBJ1-6	CATRRSRVGDSPLHF	TGTGCCACCAGACGGAGTCGGGTGGGAGATTCACCCCTCCACTTT
TRBV13	TRBD1	few	14	TRBJ1-2	CASSPRDRNYGYTF	TGTGCCAGCAGCCCGCGGGACAGAAACTATGGCTACACCTTC
TRBV5-1	TRBD2	-	16	TRBJ2-1	CASSPRVSGTYNEQFF	TGCGCCAGCAGCCCGCGGGTTAGCGGGACCTACAATGAGCAGTTCTTC
TRBV5-4	TRBD2	-	16	TRBJ2-1	CASSLDLAGENNEQFF	TGTGCCAGCAGCTTGGATTTAGCGGGGGAGAACAATGAGCAGTTCTTC